The 21 T cell receptor beta chains reported below all come from one sample, sequenced in a study of T cell responses to AZD1222 COVID-19 vaccine. The data were produced by immunoSEQ multiplex PCR, yet TCRdb's version contains in-frame clones alone and is incomplete. The sample holds about 86,000 clones, about nine tenths seen once. The source material was peripheral blood, sampled 28 days after the second AZD1222 dose. The receptors come from an adult who received the AZD1222 COVID-19 vaccine.

About this clone: The same CDR3 can be traced to other DNA sequences in this sample. V and J are TRBV18 and TRBJ2-5; TRBD1 aligns across 9 bases. There are 13 residues in the CDR3. With 2 bases clipped from V and 5 bases from J, the junction kept 0 bases outside the gene matches. Germline assignment: CDR1 KGHSH and CDR2 LQKENI. CDR3 bases: TGTGCCAGCTCACCAGGACAGGGGGAGACCCAGTACTTC. Protein: CASSPGQGETQYF.

The genes are TRBV2 and TRBJ2-7; 7 bases fit TRBD1. Germline-derived CDR1 and CDR2 are SNHLY and FYNNEI. The CDR3 is made up of 14 amino acids. Unmatched junction bases numbered 5, after V lost 6 bases and J lost 0 bases. This chain's CDR3 is CASRRDRSSYEQYF. The CDR3 DNA sequence: TGTGCCAGCAGAAGGGACAGAAGCTCCTACGAGCAGTACTTC.

For the CDR3, the DNA is TGTGCCAGTAAGGACAGGGGGATCTATGGCTACACCTTC. Amino acids: CASKDRGIYGYTF. The chain is built from TRBV19 and TRBJ1-2; TRBD1 agrees at 10 bases. This CDR3 spans 13 amino acids. Germline V gene data show CDR1 as LNHDA and CDR2 as SQIVND (reference sequence). V dropped 7 bases and J dropped 4; count of bases not matched to a gene: 3.

This sequence joins TRBV6-5 and TRBJ2-5; 9 bases are shared with TRBD2. Germline trimming cut 6 bases from V and 7 bases from J; bases unmatched to any gene: 9. Germline V CDR1 and CDR2: MNHEY, SVGAGI. The CDR3 runs to 14 residues. The CDR3 region is CASSPLAGAGTQYF. The CDR3 region has the DNA TGTGCCAGCAGCCCCTTAGCGGGAGCTGGGACCCAGTACTTC.

The chain carries TRBV5-6 and TRBJ2-2; TRBD1 agrees at 9 bases. CDR3 length equals 16 residues. V lost 4 bases and J lost 6; bases outside the gene matches: 10. Germline V lookup: CDR1 SGHDT, CDR2 YYEEEE. CDR3 sequence reads: CASSRSGTGFPGELFF. The CDR3 DNA reads as TGTGCCAGCAGCCGGTCCGGGACAGGGTTCCCCGGGGAGCTGTTTTTT.

This sequence joins TRBV10-1 and TRBJ1-2; 7 bases are a match to TRBD1. Per germline, CDR1 WNHNN and CDR2 SYGVQD (reference sequence). V was clipped by 3 bases and J by 5 bases; unmatched bases: 6. CDR3 size: 14 residues. The CDR3 protein is CASSEGTVIYGYTF. The CDR3 region has the DNA TGCGCCAGCAGTGAAGGGACAGTTATTTATGGCTACACCTTC.

This clone appeared once. The chain joins TRBV6-5 to TRBJ2-1; the match to TRBD2 covers 11 bases. The V gene end was trimmed by 6 bases and the J gene end by 5 bases; junction bases not matched to a gene: 6. Germline CDR1 and CDR2: MNHEY and SVGAGI. The CDR3 is 15 amino acids. CDR3 loop: CASRTLAGGHNEQFF. CDR3 DNA: TGTGCCAGCAGAACATTAGCGGGAGGGCACAATGAGCAGTTCTTC.

The rearrangement links TRBV28 to TRBJ1-5; D is unresolved. There are 14 residues in the CDR3. V shed 7 bases and J shed 4 bases, with 14 bases lying between them. Looked up from germline, CDR1 is MDHEN and CDR2 is SYDVKM. CDR3 DNA sequence: TGTGCCAGCAAGCTCGAGTGGGGAAATCAGCCCCAGCATTTT. This sequence encodes CASKLEWGNQPQHF.

The chain uses TRBV4-1 and TRBJ2-2, with D hard to call. This CDR3 is 16 amino acids long. The germline V gene has CDR1 MGHRA and CDR2 YSYEKL. V lost 4 bases to trimming and J lost 1 base, with 13 bases between them. CDR3 in DNA: TGCGCCAGCAGCCCCGTCCCCTCAGAGAACACCGGGGAGCTGTTTTTT. Its protein is CASSPVPSENTGELFF.

This clone appeared once. The rearrangement uses TRBV14 and TRBJ1-6, with D tentatively TRBD1 (6 bases). Germline CDR1 and CDR2: SGHDN and FVKESK. Trimming stripped 1 base from V and 10 bases from J, with 11 bases between. The CDR3 spans 14 residues. This CDR3 reads CASSQGGQGSPLHF. The CDR3 DNA reads as TGTGCCAGCAGCCAAGGGGGGCAAGGATCACCCCTCCACTTT. Supplemented by reference TRBV14 and TRBJ1-6, the full variable domain reads EAGVTQFPSHSVIEKGQTVTLRCDPISGHDNLYWYRRVMGKEIKFLLHFVKESKQDESGMPNNRFLAERTGGTYSTLKVQPAELEDSGVYFCASSQGGQGSPLHFGNGTRLTVT.

This clone is medium-sized (0.01 to 0.1%) within its sample. For the CDR3, the DNA is TGCAGTGCTAGTATAGCGGGAGGGCAAGAGACCCAGTACTTC. This translates into CSASIAGGQETQYF. The chain couples TRBV20-1 to TRBJ2-5; 11 bases align to TRBD2. This CDR3 spans 14 amino acids. Germline V gives CDR1 DFQATT, CDR2 SNEGSKA (reference sequence). V was pared by 3 bases and J by 2 bases, with 2 bases of the junction left unmatched.

J is TRBJ2-1 and V is TRBV19, with a weak D call TRBD1 (6 bases). V was pared by 3 bases and J by 7 bases, with 16 bases between. This CDR3 comprises 15 residues. Per the germline V gene, CDR1 is LNHDA and CDR2 is SQIVND (reference sequence). CDR3 sequence reads: CASSMWQGTQNEQFF. CDR3 in DNA: TGTGCCAGTAGTATGTGGCAGGGGACCCAGAATGAGCAGTTCTTC.

The V gene is TRBV6-5, the J gene TRBJ1-1; 7 positions agree with TRBD1. Trimming removed 7 bases from V and 4 bases from J; junction bases left unmatched: 6. Germline values: CDR1 MNHEY, CDR2 SVGAGI. CDR3 length equals 13 residues. CDR3 in DNA: TGTGCCAGCAAACGGGCAGGGGGCACTGAAGCTTTCTTT. It specifies CASKRAGGTEAFF.

This clone was recorded once. This chain connects TRBV24-1 to TRBJ2-3; D might be TRBD2 (5 bases). CDR3 size: 14 residues. The V end was cut by 5 bases, the J end by 6 bases, with 14 bases between. Germline V gene data show CDR1 as KGHDR and CDR2 as SFDVKD. The CDR3 nucleotides read TGTGCCACCAGTGGATCGGCGGGTCCGGATACGCAGTATTTT. The encoded protein is CATSGSAGPDTQYF.

This chain uses TRBV11-3 with TRBJ2-1; 8 bases fit TRBD2. The CDR3 contains 13 residues. CDR1 is SGHNT and CDR2 is YENEEA in the germline V gene. V gave up 5 bases and J gave up 10 bases; unmatched junction bases: 7. CDR3 amino acids: CASSPRTSREQFF. Written as DNA, the CDR3 is TGTGCCAGCAGCCCTCGGACTAGCCGCGAGCAGTTCTTC.

This rearrangement joins TRBV11-1 to TRBJ1-1; D not resolved. This CDR3 is built from 13 residues. The germline V gene has CDR1 SGHAT and CDR2 FQDESV (reference sequence). Trimming took off 1 base at V and 5 bases at J, with 8 bases between the two ends. CDR3 residues: CASSLERGTEAFF. The CDR3 coding sequence is TGTGCCAGCAGCTTAGAGCGAGGGACTGAAGCTTTCTTT.

This clone was seen a single time. V is TRBV4-1 and J is TRBJ2-5, with 11 bases that match TRBD2. The CDR3 sequence is 17 residues long. Germline lookup yields CDR1 MGHRA and CDR2 YSYEKL. With V trimmed by 4 bases and J by 0 bases, 7 bases remained unmatched. For the CDR3, the DNA is TGCGCCAGCAGCCCAGGACTAGCGGGTACTTACCAAGAGACCCAGTACTTC. Its translation: CASSPGLAGTYQETQYF.

The chain joins TRBV7-2 to TRBJ2-5; 11 nucleotides align to TRBD2. The CDR3 loop spans 18 amino acids. Germline V gene data show CDR1 as SGHTA and CDR2 as FQGNSA. J was trimmed by 5 bases and V by 0 bases; bases with no gene match: 11. CDR3 DNA: TGTGCCAGCAGCTTAGCGCTGTCTAGCGGGAGGCGGGGGGAGACCCAGTACTTC. This encodes CASSLALSSGRRGETQYF.

The chain couples TRBV28 to TRBJ2-7; D remains unclear. Germline CDR1 MDHEN, CDR2 SYDVKM. The germline V and J ends were trimmed by 7 bases and 7 bases, with 11 bases remaining between them. The CDR3 runs 11 residues. CDR3 DNA sequence: TGTGCCAGCAATCTCCCTTGGGAGCAGTACTTC. Protein: CASNLPWEQYF.

The chain carries TRBV7-9 and TRBJ2-2; 8 bases map to TRBD2. This CDR3 contains 16 residues. Germline V gene data show CDR1 as SEHNR and CDR2 as FQNEAQ (reference sequence). V lost 6 bases and J lost 9; bases outside the gene matches: 15. In DNA form, the CDR3 reads TGTGCCAGCAGTCCCGGTGGTAGCGGGACGTACCGGGAGCTGTTTTTT. Protein sequence: CASSPGGSGTYRELFF.

CDR3 sequence (DNA): TGTGCCAGTAGTATCCGTCACAGGGTCGATTTCGTTCAGCCCCAGCATTTT. Its protein product is CASSIRHRVDFVQPQHF. V is TRBV19 and J is TRBJ1-5; TRBD1 might be the D (6 bases). V shed 3 bases and J shed 6 bases, with 21 bases lying between them. This CDR3 contains 17 residues. In germline, CDR1 is LNHDA, CDR2 SQIVND (reference sequence).